This note documents a single T cell receptor (beta chain) sequence. Its target is unknown. This sample was included in a study of T-cell memory formation after mild COVID-19. Whole-study context: TCR clusters were largely donor specific. Study-wide points: Memory sampled before infection contained some responding clones, suggesting cross-reactive memory joined. Those CD4+ clones that contracted were mainly in CM and EM (CD8+ ones in EMRA). The authors left the SARS-CoV-2 specificity of second-wave clones peaking on day 37 unconfirmed.

TCRdb re-called the 5' RACE reads through MiXCR, storing one row per CDR3 protein. Here the sample spans hundreds of thousands of distinct CDR3 sequences, 25% to 30% being singletons. The V end was cut by 5 bases, the J end by 4 bases, with 14 bases between. The germline CDR1 and CDR2 sequences are PRHDT and FYEKMQ (reference sequence). The CDR3 sequence is 14 residues long. The genes are TRBV13 and TRBJ1-2; no firm D call. This receptor was taken from an adult woman who had mild COVID-19 (a few samples of this study predate the infection). Cell type and time point are not known. The sequencing input was PBMCs or a T cell subset sorted from them (not recorded which). The CDR3 loop reads CASSPPAASYGYTF. CDR3 in DNA: TGTGCCAGCAGCCCCCCGGCCGCGTCCTATGGCTACACCTTC.